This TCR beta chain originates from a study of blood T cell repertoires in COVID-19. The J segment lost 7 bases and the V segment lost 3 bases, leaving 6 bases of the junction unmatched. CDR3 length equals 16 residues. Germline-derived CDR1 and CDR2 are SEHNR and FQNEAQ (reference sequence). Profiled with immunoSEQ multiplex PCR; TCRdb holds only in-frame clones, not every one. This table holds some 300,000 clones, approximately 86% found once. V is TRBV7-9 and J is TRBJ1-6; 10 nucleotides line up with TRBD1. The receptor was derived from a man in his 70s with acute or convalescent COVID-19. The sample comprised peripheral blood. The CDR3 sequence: CASSLTPGQGNSPLHF. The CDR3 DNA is TGTGCCAGCAGCTTGACACCGGGACAGGGGAATTCACCCCTCCACTTT.